This T cell receptor beta chain was found in a study of human T cells and chemical hapten exposure. Trimming cost V 4 bases and J 7 bases, with 11 bases left between them. Germline V gene lookup returns CDR1 LGHNA and CDR2 YNFKEQ. This CDR3 spans 12 amino acids. Time point noted: healthy volunteer bleed at 6 weeks. RNA extraction used unfractionated whole blood as the source of total RNA. One entry per CDR3 protein results from TCRdb running MiXCR on the RACE reads. The sample has fewer than 50,000 distinct CDR3 sequences, about 4% seen once. This TCR derives from a human donor in good health. Some clones in this sample may be carry-over from other donors' samples. The chain joins TRBV4-2 to TRBJ2-7; weak D call: TRBD2 (6 bases). Material: whole blood. The CDR3 DNA follows: TGTGCCAGCAGCCCCGGAGGGAAAGAGCAGTACTTC. Translated: CASSPGGKEQYF.